The entry that follows covers one T cell receptor (beta chain) sequence. The sample comes from a study of blood T cell repertoires in COVID-19. Cohorts were determined from participant-reported clinical history. Donors in Cohort 3 counted as recovered after two negative PCRs, clearance, or symptom resolution. Germline V gene data show CDR1 as MNHEY and CDR2 as SVGAGI. The ends lost 5 bases at V and 4 bases at J; junction bases unmatched: 7. The CDR3 covers 14 residues. Profiling relied on immunoSEQ multiplex PCR, and the TCRdb table lists in-frame clones only, not all of them. The table includes about 480,000 clones, 88% detected once.

The receptor was isolated from a woman between 35 and 50 years old who had recovered from COVID-19. The chain combines TRBV6-5 with TRBJ2-7, with 8 bases identical to TRBD2. What was sequenced was PBMCs or T cells enriched from blood (not recorded which). CDR3 loop: CASSRAGEGYEQYF. Written as DNA, the CDR3 is TGTGCCAGCAGTAGAGCGGGAGAAGGGTACGAGCAGTACTTC.